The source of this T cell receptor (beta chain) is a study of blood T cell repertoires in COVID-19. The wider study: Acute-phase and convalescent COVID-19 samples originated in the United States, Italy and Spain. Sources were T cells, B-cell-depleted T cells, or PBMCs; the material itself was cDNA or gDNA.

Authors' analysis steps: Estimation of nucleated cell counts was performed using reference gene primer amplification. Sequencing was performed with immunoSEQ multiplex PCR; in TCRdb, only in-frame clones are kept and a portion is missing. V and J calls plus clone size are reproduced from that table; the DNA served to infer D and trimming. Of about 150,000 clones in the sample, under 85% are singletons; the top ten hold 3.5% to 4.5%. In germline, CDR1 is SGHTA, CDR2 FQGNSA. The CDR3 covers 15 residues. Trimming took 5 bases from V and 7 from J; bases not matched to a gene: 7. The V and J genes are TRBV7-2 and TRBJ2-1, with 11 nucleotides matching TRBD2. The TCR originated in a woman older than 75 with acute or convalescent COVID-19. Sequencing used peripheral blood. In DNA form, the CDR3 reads TGTGCCAGCAGCCCTAGTAGCGGGGGGGGAAATGAGCAGTTCTTC. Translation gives CASSPSSGGGNEQFF. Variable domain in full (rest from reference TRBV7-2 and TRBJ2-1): GAGVSQSPSNKVTEKGKDVELRCDPISGHTALYWYRQSLGQGLEFLIYFQGNSAPDKSGLPSDRFSAERTGGSVSTLTIQRTQQEDSAVYLCASSPSSGGGNEQFFGPGTRLTVL.